Described below is a single T cell receptor (beta chain) sequence and its context. What it binds is unknown. Locally advanced or metastatic urothelial carcinoma was diagnosed in the patients. This specimen comes from a study of PD-L1 blockade in urothelial cancer. Study context: Per blood sample, T cells had a median of roughly 150,000.

Profiling relied on immunoSEQ multiplex PCR, and the TCRdb table lists in-frame clones only, not all of them. Of roughly 84,000 clones listed, around 80% are singletons. Study outcomes and limitations: Improved survival was predicted by pretreatment blood TCR clonality below the median. When measured at 3 weeks, tumor-associated blood clones expanded more in durable-benefit patients.

The source was PBMCs, collected around atezolizumab (anti-PD-L1) treatment. The receptor's source is a man between 65 and 85 years old with urothelial cancer.

The CDR3 DNA reads as TGTGCCAGCAGCCCCGGAGCGGGAGGGACCTACGAGCAGTACTTC. Protein sequence: CASSPGAGGTYEQYF. V usage is TRBV7-2 and J usage is TRBJ2-7, with TRBD2 matching over 10 bases. Germline lookup yields CDR1 SGHTA and CDR2 FQGNSA. The CDR3 contains 15 residues. The V and J ends lost 5 bases and 2 bases, in that order; junction bases with no gene match: 6.